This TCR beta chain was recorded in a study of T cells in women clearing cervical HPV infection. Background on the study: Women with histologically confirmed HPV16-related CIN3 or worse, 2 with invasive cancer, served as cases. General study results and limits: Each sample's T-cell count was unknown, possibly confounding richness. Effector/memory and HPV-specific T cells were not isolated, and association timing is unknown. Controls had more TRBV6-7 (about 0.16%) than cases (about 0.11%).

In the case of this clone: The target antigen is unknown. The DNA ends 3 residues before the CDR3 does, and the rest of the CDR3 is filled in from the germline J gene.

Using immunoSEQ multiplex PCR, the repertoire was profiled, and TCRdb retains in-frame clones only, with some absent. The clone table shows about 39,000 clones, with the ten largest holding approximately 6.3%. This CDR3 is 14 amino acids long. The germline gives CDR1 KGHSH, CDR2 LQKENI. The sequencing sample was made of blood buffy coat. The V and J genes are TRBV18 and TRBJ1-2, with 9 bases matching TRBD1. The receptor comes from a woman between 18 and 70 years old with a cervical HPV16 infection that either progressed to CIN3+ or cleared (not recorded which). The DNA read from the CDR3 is TGTGCCAGCTCACCGGACAGGGGCTCCTACGAC. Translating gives CASSPDRGSYD. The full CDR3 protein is CASSPDRGSYDYTF.